This is a list of T cell receptor beta chains from one sample in a study of T cell repertoires in cytomegalovirus infection. TCRdb re-called the reads with MiXCR, one entry per CDR3 protein. The data contain some 800,000 distinct CDR3 sequences, roughly 29% of them singletons. The antigens these receptors bind are not known. The specimen was cultured CD8+ T cells from PBMCs, collected from culture after CMV antigen stimulation. Source of these receptors: a human donor in good health (CMV status not recorded). Some clones in this sample may be carry-over from other donors' samples. CDR3s include the opening cysteine and the closing phenylalanine or tryptophan. D genes are given only for firm matches. Rows give clone size only sometimes, using once, few, many, or a class for an expanded clone.

V	D	size	J	DNA	CDR3
TRBV5-1	NA	few	TRBJ2-7	TGCGCCAGCAGCCCCGGAGCTGGGGTCAACGAGCAGTACTTC	CASSPGAGVNEQYF
TRBV29-1	NA	NA	TRBJ2-3	TGCAGCGTTGACGGGCTGGGGCAGGGTCGCACAGATACGCAGTATTTT	CSVDGLGQGRTDTQYF
TRBV5-1	TRBD1	NA	TRBJ1-1	TGCGCCAGCAGCTCAAGACAGGGGACCACTGAAGCTTTCTTT	CASSSRQGTTEAFF
TRBV7-2	NA	many	TRBJ1-1	TGTGCCAGCAGCCTGCCCGGTCGTTTGAAGGCTTTCTTT	CASSLPGRLKAFF
TRBV4-1	NA	NA	TRBJ1-4	TGCGCCAGCAGCCAAGAACGACGGACTAATGAAAAACTGTTTTTT	CASSQERRTNEKLFF
TRBV15	NA	NA	TRBJ1-1	TGTGCCACCAGCGCCCTCGGGGGCAAGACTGAAGCTTTCTTT	CATSALGGKTEAFF
TRBV7-8	NA	NA	TRBJ1-2	TGTGCCAGCAGCTTAGGTGTTGGTGGAGCCAGTGGCTACACCTTC	CASSLGVGGASGYTF
TRBV27	TRBD2	NA	TRBJ2-1	TGTGCCAGCAGTTTGGCGCTAGCGGGGGGGCCGAGCAATGAGCAGTTCTTC	CASSLALAGGPSNEQFF
TRBV2	NA	few	TRBJ1-2	TGTGCCAGCAGCCTCGGGGCAGAAGCTAACTATGGCTACACCTTC	CASSLGAEANYGYTF
TRBV7-8	NA	many	TRBJ1-5	TGTGCCAGCAGCTCCCCCCTTGAGCGGAATCAGCCCCAGCATTTT	CASSSPLERNQPQHF
TRBV6-5	NA	many	TRBJ1-2	TGTGCCAGCAGTTACGGGAGAGATGGCTACACCTTC	CASSYGRDGYTF
TRBV7-7	TRBD2	few	TRBJ2-1	TGTGCTAGCAGACCTCTAGCGGGGGATTACAATGAGCAGTTCTTC	CASRPLAGDYNEQFF
TRBV10-3	NA	NA	TRBJ1-2	TGTGCCACCCCCGCGCCGAAAAACTATGGCTACACCTTC	CATPAPKNYGYTF
TRBV7-9	NA	NA	TRBJ1-5	TGTGCCAGCAGCTCCAGTAAAGGCCCTTTCAATCAGCCCCAGCATTTT	CASSSSKGPFNQPQHF
TRBV7-9	NA	few	TRBJ2-6	TGTGCCAGCAGCTCCCCAATTGACAGGGAGGGGACTGGGGCCAACGTCCTGACTTTC	CASSSPIDREGTGANVLTF
TRBV20-1	NA	NA	TRBJ2-7	TGCAGTGCTAGTGGGGGGCATTTCACAAATCCCTACGAGCAGTACTTC	CSASGGHFTNPYEQYF
TRBV12-3/TRBV12-4	TRBD2	few	TRBJ2-2	TGTGCCAGCAGAGTCCTAGCGGGGGGGACCGGGGAGCTGTTTTTT	CASRVLAGGTGELFF
TRBV7-9	TRBD2	many	TRBJ2-2	TGTGCCAGCAGCCATGGACTAGCGGTGAACACCGGGGAGCTGTTTTTT	CASSHGLAVNTGELFF